The entry below gives a single T cell receptor beta chain sequence along with its context. The use of a sample-barcoded 5' primer and a J-beta primer mix characterized a second PCR of roughly 6 to 11 cycles. Each of the cDNA molecules was tagged by a template-switch adaptor with 12 random nucleotides. TCRdb fed the 5' RACE reads into MiXCR, producing one record per CDR3 protein. Of about 720,000 distinct CDR3 sequences in the sample, more than 20% are singletons; the top ten hold 3% to 4.5%. These data belong to a study of blood T cells in healthy people across ages. The same sample was also studied in work on T cells of mothers and their children.

Sequencing used blood. This receptor was identified in a boy between 10 and 17 years old in good health.

The CDR3 nucleotides read TGTGCCAGCAGCTTAGGGACCAATTCCTACAATGAGCAGTTCTTC. Encoded protein: CASSLGTNSYNEQFF. The chain combines TRBV11-2 with TRBJ2-1; D gene uncertain. CDR3 size: 15 residues. V was cut by 1 base and J by 1 base, with 8 bases left in between. Looked up from germline, CDR1 is SGHAT and CDR2 is FQNNGV.